This T cell receptor beta chain appears in the sequencing data of a study of cytomegalovirus exposure and HLA in healthy donors. This PCR relied on a set of 60 Vbeta primers and 13 Jbeta primers. Some clones are missing from TCRdb's copy, which holds only in-frame ones; the method was immunoSEQ multiplex PCR. The sample lists roughly 190,000 clones; roughly 81% were seen once. A word on this clone: Its antigen remains unidentified.

The CDR3 is made up of 15 amino acids. With V trimmed by 3 bases and J by 2 bases, 3 bases remained unmatched. Germline V gives CDR1 SGHRS, CDR2 YFSETQ. Study conclusions and caveats: The classifier reportedly diagnosed cytomegalovirus status with high specificity and sensitivity. Later on, analysis showed that most CMV-associated TCR beta chains appeared to be HLA-restricted.

The sequencing sample was made of PBMCs. The genes are TRBV5-1 and TRBJ1-4; TRBD1 agrees at 8 bases. The TCR was taken from a woman between 25 and 40 years old in good health and CMV-seropositive. Here the CDR3 reads CASSSGGSTNEKLFF. CDR3 nucleotide sequence: TGCGCCAGCAGCTCAGGGGGCTCTACTAATGAAAAACTGTTTTTT.